This T cell receptor beta chain appears in the sequencing data of a study of control samples from healthy donors and cancer patients. Profiling relied on immunoSEQ multiplex PCR, and the TCRdb table lists in-frame clones only, not all of them. This repertoire shows roughly 120,000 clones, roughly 92% found once; its top ten account for 7.8%. Trimming at V came to 1 base and at J to 2 bases, leaving 5 bases not matched to a gene. The CDR3 runs 16 residues. From germline, CDR1 is SGHRS and CDR2 YFSETQ. Sequenced sample: blood. The chain uses TRBV5-1 and TRBJ2-7; 11 bases match TRBD1. The sequence derives from a woman aged 18-30 years in good health. CDR3 in DNA: TGCGCCAGCAGCTTGCCTCCGGGACAGGGGGCCTACGAGCAGTACTTC. Encoded protein: CASSLPPGQGAYEQYF.